The rows below give T cell receptor beta chains drawn from one sample of a study of CD8 T cells in ankylosing spondylitis. One entry per CDR3 protein results from TCRdb running MiXCR on the 5' RACE reads. The data show 250,000 or so distinct CDR3 sequences, 18% seen once. The sequenced sample was blood, either unsorted or a sorted T cell fraction (not recorded which). Every receptor here comes from a male donor with ankylosing spondylitis or in good health (not recorded which). CDR3s include the opening cysteine and the closing phenylalanine or tryptophan. The D gene is left open where the match is weak. Clone size, where shown, is once, few, many, or a class for clones that have expanded.

clone size,CDR3 length,V gene,D gene,J gene,CDR3 DNA,CDR3 protein
many,12,TRBV12-3/TRBV12-4,-,TRBJ2-2,TGTGCCAGCAGTTTCATTCCCGGGGAGCTGTTTTTT,CASSFIPGELFF
many,15,TRBV5-1,-,TRBJ2-7,TGCGCCAGCAGCTTGGTTTTAGGGAGCTCCTACGAGCAGTACTTC,CASSLVLGSSYEQYF
few,14,TRBV28,TRBD2,TRBJ2-2,TGTGCCAGCTGCACTAGCGGAGACACCGGGGAGCTGTTTTTT,CASCTSGDTGELFF
few,16,TRBV5-7,-,TRBJ2-1,TGTGCCAGCAGCTTCCTGGGACACGACTCCTACAATGAGCAGTTCTTC,CASSFLGHDSYNEQFF
-,14,TRBV20-1,TRBD1,TRBJ2-7,TGCAGTGCTAGGACCGGGACAGGGAGCTACGAGCAGTACTTC,CSARTGTGSYEQYF
-,18,TRBV27,TRBD2,TRBJ2-3,TGTGCCAGCACTCCAGGGACTAGCGGGAGTTCCGGCACAGATACGCAGTATTTT,CASTPGTSGSSGTDTQYF
-,15,TRBV5-1,TRBD2,TRBJ2-7,TGCGCCAGCAGCTTGGCCGGGCTAGCGGACTACGAGCAGTACTTC,CASSLAGLADYEQYF
-,15,TRBV5-6,-,TRBJ1-5,TGTGCCAGCAGCCCGGGACGGGGTAGCAATCAGCCCCAGCATTTT,CASSPGRGSNQPQHF
-,16,TRBV5-1,TRBD2,TRBJ2-3,TGCGCCAGCAGCCGTGGGACTAGCGGGAATGGAGATACGCAGTATTTT,CASSRGTSGNGDTQYF
few,16,TRBV7-2,TRBD2,TRBJ2-3,TGTGCCAGCACATGGGGTGTAGCGGGGTCCAGAGATACGCAGTATTTT,CASTWGVAGSRDTQYF